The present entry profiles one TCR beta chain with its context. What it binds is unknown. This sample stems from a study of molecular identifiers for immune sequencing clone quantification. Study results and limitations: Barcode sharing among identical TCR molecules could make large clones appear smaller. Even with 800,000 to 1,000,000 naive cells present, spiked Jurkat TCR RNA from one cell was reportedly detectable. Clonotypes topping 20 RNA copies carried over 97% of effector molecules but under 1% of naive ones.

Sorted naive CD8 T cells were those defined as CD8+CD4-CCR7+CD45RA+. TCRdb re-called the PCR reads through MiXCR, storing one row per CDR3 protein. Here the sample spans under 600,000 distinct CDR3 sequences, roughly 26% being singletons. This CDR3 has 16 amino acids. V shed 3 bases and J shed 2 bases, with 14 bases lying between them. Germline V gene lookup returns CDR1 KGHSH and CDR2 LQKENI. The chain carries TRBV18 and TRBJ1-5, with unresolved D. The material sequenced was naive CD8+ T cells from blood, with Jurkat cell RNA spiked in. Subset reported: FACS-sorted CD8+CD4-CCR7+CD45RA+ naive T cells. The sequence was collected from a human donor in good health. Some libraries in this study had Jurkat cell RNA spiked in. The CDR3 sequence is CASSPPTGAGNQPQHF. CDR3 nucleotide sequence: TGTGCCAGCTCACCTCCCACGGGTGCGGGCAATCAGCCCCAGCATTTT.